This T cell receptor beta chain was retrieved from a study of T cells in Graves' hyperthyroidism and ophthalmopathy. General study results and limits: The model predicted ophthalmopathy a median approximately seven months before onset. Appearing also in blood were most of the thyroid clonotypes expanded above 0.001.

V was shortened by 8 bases and J by 2 bases, with 10 bases between the two germline ends. Germline V gene data show CDR1 as SGHDT and CDR2 as YYEEEE. The CDR3 spans 12 residues. There are many counts of this clonotype. The antigen is not known. No ophthalmopathy progression within 18 months constituted stable Graves' hyperthyroidism. RNA transcripts yielded amplified TCR beta CDR3 regions. HTBI primers drove first-round RT-PCR of the TCR CDR3. From the multiplex PCR reads, TCRdb called clonotypes with MiXCR, one entry per CDR3 protein. The sample shows about 610,000 distinct CDR3 sequences, roughly 50% of them seen only once.

The sequenced material came from peripheral blood or thyroid tissue (not recorded which). The receptor's source is a woman aged 18 to 35 with Graves' hyperthyroidism. The chain links TRBV5-6 to TRBJ2-5; D gene uncertain. The CDR3, as DNA: TGTGCCAGTACCGGAGAACAAGAGACCCAGTACTTC. Translated, it gives CASTGEQETQYF.